The rows below give T cell receptor beta chains drawn from one sample of a study of OX40 agonist ivuxolimab in advanced cancers. Generated by immunoSEQ multiplex PCR, the TCRdb table keeps only in-frame clones and is missing some. This table has about 71,000 clones, roughly 81% appearing once. Sequences were derived from CD4+ or CD8+ T cells sorted from blood, sampled in a trial of the OX40 agonist ivuxolimab. These receptors were taken from an adult with an advanced solid tumor such as melanoma, head and neck, liver or kidney cancer. Both conserved end residues are part of each CDR3. Fields, in order: clone size, J gene, D gene, V gene, CDR3 DNA, CDR3 protein. The D gene is left open where the match is weak. Expanded clones are given a class, and other clones once, few, many or no size at all.

>NA|TRBJ2-5|NA|TRBV20-1
TGCAGTGCTAGGGTAGGGCGAGAGCAGTACTTC
CSARVGREQYF
>NA|TRBJ1-4|TRBD1|TRBV7-9
TGTGCCAGCAGCCCAGACAGGGCTGCTAATGAAAAACTGTTTTTT
CASSPDRAANEKLFF
>once|TRBJ2-3|NA|TRBV11-3
TGTGCCAGCAGCCGACTTAGCGGCCGCACAGATACGCAGTATTTT
CASSRLSGRTDTQYF
>NA|TRBJ2-3|TRBD2|TRBV6-6
TGTGCCAGCAGTTACTCGTCGGGGGGGAGCACAGATACGCAGTATTTT
CASSYSSGGSTDTQYF
>NA|TRBJ2-1|TRBD2|TRBV9
TGTGCCAGCAGCGTAGAGTTTGGACTAGCGGAATACAATGAGCAGTTCTTC
CASSVEFGLAEYNEQFF
>NA|TRBJ1-4|NA|TRBV7-9
TGTGCCAGCAGCTTAGAGGTTTGGGGCGGACCTAATGAAAAACTGTTTTTT
CASSLEVWGGPNEKLFF
>NA|TRBJ2-7|NA|TRBV2
TGTGCCAGCGGGCTATTAGGCGCCCCCTACGAGCAGTACTTC
CASGLLGAPYEQYF
>NA|TRBJ1-1|NA|TRBV27
TGTGCCAGCAGTGACCGGGGTCCCACTGAAGCTTTCTTT
CASSDRGPTEAFF
>NA|TRBJ2-5|TRBD2|TRBV5-1
TGCGCCAGCAGCAGGGCGACTAGCGGCCAAGAGACCCAGTACTTC
CASSRATSGQETQYF
>NA|TRBJ1-5|TRBD1|TRBV10-3
TGTGCCATCAGTGAGCCGGGACAGGGCAATCAGCCCCAGCATTTT
CAISEPGQGNQPQHF
>NA|TRBJ1-1|TRBD1|TRBV10-3
TGTGCCATCAGTGAGTTTACAGGGGTTGACACTGAAGCTTTCTTT
CAISEFTGVDTEAFF
>few|TRBJ1-4|NA|TRBV30
TGTGCCTGGAGTGGCCTTAATGAAAAACTGTTTTTT
CAWSGLNEKLFF
>NA|TRBJ1-5|NA|TRBV15
TGTGCCACCAGCAGGGCCCCCGTGGGTAGCAATCAGCCCCAGCATTTT
CATSRAPVGSNQPQHF
>NA|TRBJ2-5|TRBD2|TRBV5-1
TGCGCCAGCAGCGGGGGCGGGGGGTTTGAGACCCAGTACTTC
CASSGGGGFETQYF
>NA|TRBJ2-7|NA|TRBV7-2
TGTGCCAGCGTTAGGGAAGAAACTCCCTACGAGCAGTACTTC
CASVREETPYEQYF
>few|TRBJ2-7|NA|TRBV7-9
TGTGCCAGCAGCCGGGTCGACTACGAGCAGTACTTC
CASSRVDYEQYF
>NA|TRBJ1-2|NA|TRBV18
TGTGCCAGCTCAGTAAGGGCTGATGGCTACACCTTC
CASSVRADGYTF
>NA|TRBJ1-1|NA|TRBV6-4
TGTGCCAGCAGTGCGGAGGGGAGCACTGAAGCTTTCTTT
CASSAEGSTEAFF
>NA|TRBJ1-5|NA|TRBV6-1
TGTGCCAGCAGTGATAGTTTTTTGTATCGGCAGCCCCAGCATTTT
CASSDSFLYRQPQHF
>NA|TRBJ2-7|NA|TRBV25-1
TGTGCCAGCAGTGAAGGTGGGGCGGGGAGGAGCGAGCAGTACTTC
CASSEGGAGRSEQYF
>NA|TRBJ1-2|NA|TRBV13
TGTGCCAGCAGCTTAGAGGCATTTCAAGCTAACTATGGCTACACCTTC
CASSLEAFQANYGYTF
>NA|TRBJ2-2|TRBD1|TRBV11-3
TGTGCCAGCAGCTTAGGTGGACAGGGGGACACCGGGGAGCTGTTTTTT
CASSLGGQGDTGELFF
>NA|TRBJ2-1|NA|TRBV9
TGTGCCAGCAGCGTAGGGTTAGGGGGGAACAATGAGCAGTTCTTC
CASSVGLGGNNEQFF
>NA|TRBJ1-5|NA|TRBV27
TGTGCCAGCAGTTTATCTTGGGACACTAATCAGCCCCAGCATTTT
CASSLSWDTNQPQHF
>NA|TRBJ2-5|TRBD2|TRBV4-2
TGTGCCAGCAGCCAAGATCCGGGACTAGCGGGAGGGGATGAGACCCAGTACTTC
CASSQDPGLAGGDETQYF
>NA|TRBJ2-7|NA|TRBV11-2
TGTGCCAGCAGCCCGAACTTCCACGAGCAGTACTTC
CASSPNFHEQYF
>NA|TRBJ2-7|TRBD1|TRBV7-9
TGTGCCAGCAGCCAACGAGGTACAGGGGGGTCGCGCGAGCAGTACTTC
CASSQRGTGGSREQYF
>NA|TRBJ2-5|TRBD1|TRBV5-1
TGCGCCAGCAGCTGGGACAGCACTCAAGAGACCCAGTACTTC
CASSWDSTQETQYF
>NA|TRBJ2-7|NA|TRBV5-4
TGTGCCAGCAGCCGGATTGGGGGGGCCACCTACGAGCAGTACTTC
CASSRIGGATYEQYF
>NA|TRBJ2-3|TRBD2|TRBV2
TGTGCCAGCAGCCAGACTAGCGTCACAGATACGCAGTATTTT
CASSQTSVTDTQYF
>NA|TRBJ1-3|NA|TRBV6-6
TGTGCCAGCACAGGAGGGGGTTCTGGAAACACCATATATTTT
CASTGGGSGNTIYF
>NA|TRBJ2-1|TRBD2|TRBV6-1
TGTGCCAGCAGTGAAAGTAGCGGGAGCTACAATGAGCAGTTCTTC
CASSESSGSYNEQFF
>NA|TRBJ1-1|NA|TRBV5-1
TGCGCCAGCAGCTTGTATTCCGAGCTGAACACTGAAGCTTTCTTT
CASSLYSELNTEAFF
>few|TRBJ2-7|TRBD2|TRBV7-7
TGTGCTAGCAGCCCTGTTAGCGGGACGTGGGAGCAGTACTTC
CASSPVSGTWEQYF
>NA|TRBJ2-6|NA|TRBV5-1
TGCGCCAGCAGCTTGGAAGAGTCATGGGGGGCCAACGTCCTGACTTTC
CASSLEESWGANVLTF
>NA|TRBJ1-4|NA|TRBV5-1
TGCGCCAGCAGCCCAACGCCCTCAGACGGAGAAAAACTGTTTTTT
CASSPTPSDGEKLFF
>NA|TRBJ1-3|NA|TRBV5-6
TGTGCCAGCAGTTCTCGACAGGCTGGAAACACCATATATTTT
CASSSRQAGNTIYF
>NA|TRBJ1-1|NA|TRBV6-1
TGTGCCAGCAGTGAAAAGCAGGACACGAACACTGAAGCTTTCTTT
CASSEKQDTNTEAFF
>NA|TRBJ1-2|NA|TRBV28
TGTGCCAGCAGTGTAGGCTATGGCTACACCTTC
CASSVGYGYTF
>NA|TRBJ2-1|NA|TRBV29-1
TGCAGCGCTGGGGGGGCCACCTACAATGAGCAGTTCTTC
CSAGGATYNEQFF
>NA|TRBJ1-1|NA|TRBV5-1
TGCGCCAGCAGCCCCGTTGGGGGTGCGACTGAAGCTTTCTTT
CASSPVGGATEAFF
>NA|TRBJ1-2|TRBD1|TRBV7-2
TGTGCCAGCCGGGAACCGTTCAGGGGGAGAGGCTACACCTTC
CASREPFRGRGYTF
>NA|TRBJ2-7|NA|TRBV6-6
TGTGCCAGCAGTTACGGAGGGAGCAGGAGTGAGCAGTACTTC
CASSYGGSRSEQYF
>NA|TRBJ1-2|NA|TRBV13
TGTGCCAGCAGCTTAGACAGAGACTATGGCTACACCTTC
CASSLDRDYGYTF
>NA|TRBJ2-7|NA|TRBV6-6
TGTGCCAGCAGTTACCAGGTCACCGAGCAGTACTTC
CASSYQVTEQYF
>NA|TRBJ1-6|TRBD1|TRBV11-2
TGTGCCAGCAGCCGACAGGACAGGCCCCGTTGGAGTATCCATTCACCCCTCCACTTT
CASSRQDRPRWSIHSPLHF
>once|TRBJ2-7|TRBD2|TRBV5-4
TGTGCCAGCAGCCAAGATAGCGGGGGCTACGAGCAGTACTTC
CASSQDSGGYEQYF
>NA|TRBJ2-2|NA|TRBV7-3
TGTGCCAGCAGCTCAGGGGCTACCACCGGGGAGCTGTTTTTT
CASSSGATTGELFF
>NA|TRBJ1-3|NA|TRBV27
TGTGCCAGCAGTCCAGACCGGTACTCTGGAAACACCATATATTTT
CASSPDRYSGNTIYF
>NA|TRBJ1-4|TRBD1|TRBV2
TGTGCCAGCAGTGAAGTCGGAGGGGGCCGCGGGTCTGAAAAACTGTTTTTT
CASSEVGGGRGSEKLFF
>NA|TRBJ2-1|NA|TRBV19
TGTGCCAGTAGTATACAAGCGGGGGACAGGAATGAGCAGTTCTTC
CASSIQAGDRNEQFF
>NA|TRBJ1-4|NA|TRBV5-1
TGCGCCAGCAGCCCGGAAGCTACCTCGAATGAAAAACTGTTTTTT
CASSPEATSNEKLFF